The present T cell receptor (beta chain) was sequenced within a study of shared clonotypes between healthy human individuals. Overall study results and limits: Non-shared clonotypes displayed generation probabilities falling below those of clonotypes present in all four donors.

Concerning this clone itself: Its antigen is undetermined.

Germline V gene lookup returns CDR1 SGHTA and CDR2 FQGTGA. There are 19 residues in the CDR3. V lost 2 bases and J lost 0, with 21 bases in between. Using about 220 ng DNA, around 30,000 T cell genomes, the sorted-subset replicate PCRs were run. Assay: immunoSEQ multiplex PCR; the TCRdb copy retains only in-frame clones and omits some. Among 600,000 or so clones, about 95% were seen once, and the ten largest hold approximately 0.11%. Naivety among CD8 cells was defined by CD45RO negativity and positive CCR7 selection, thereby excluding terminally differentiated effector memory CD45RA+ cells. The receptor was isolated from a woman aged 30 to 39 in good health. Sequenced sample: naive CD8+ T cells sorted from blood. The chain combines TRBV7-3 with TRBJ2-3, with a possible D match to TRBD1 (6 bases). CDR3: CASSLVPTTGTSSTDTQYF. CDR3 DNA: TGTGCCAGCAGCTTAGTCCCGACCACAGGGACCTCTAGCACAGATACGCAGTATTTT.